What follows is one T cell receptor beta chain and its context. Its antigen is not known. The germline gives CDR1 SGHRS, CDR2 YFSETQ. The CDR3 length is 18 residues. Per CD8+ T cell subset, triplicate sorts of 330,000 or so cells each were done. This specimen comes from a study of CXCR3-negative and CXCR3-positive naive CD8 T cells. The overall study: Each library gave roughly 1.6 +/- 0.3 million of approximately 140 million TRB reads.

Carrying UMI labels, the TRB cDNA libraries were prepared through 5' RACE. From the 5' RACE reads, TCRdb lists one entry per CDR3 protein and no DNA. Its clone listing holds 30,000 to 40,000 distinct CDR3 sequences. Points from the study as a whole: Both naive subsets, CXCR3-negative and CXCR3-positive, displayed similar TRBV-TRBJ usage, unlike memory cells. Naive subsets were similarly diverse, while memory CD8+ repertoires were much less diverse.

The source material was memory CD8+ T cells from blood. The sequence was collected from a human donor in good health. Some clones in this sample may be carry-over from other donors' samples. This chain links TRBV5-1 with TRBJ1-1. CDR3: CASSLVWGPTPLNTEAFF.